This TCR beta chain is drawn from a study of blood T cell repertoires in COVID-19. The assay was immunoSEQ multiplex PCR, and TCRdb's table has in-frame clones only and misses some. Altogether 100,000 to 150,000 clones are present, around 80% being singletons, with the ten largest covering more than 2%. The CDR3 sequence is 17 residues long. The origin of this receptor is a man aged 40-50 years with acute COVID-19. The sequencing input was PBMCs or T cells enriched from blood (not recorded which). V gene TRBV7-5 combines with J gene TRBJ2-3; TRBD1, the D gene given by the table, was not confirmed from the DNA. TRBV7-5 has pseudogene status. In nucleotides, the CDR3 is TGTGCCAGAAGCTTAGAGGGCAGGGGGCGCCTGGCAGATACGCAGTATTTT. Protein: CARSLEGRGRLADTQYF.